Shown below are 29 T cell receptor beta chains from a single sample sequenced in a study of shared clonotypes between healthy human individuals. This table comes from immunoSEQ multiplex PCR, and its TCRdb copy is limited to in-frame clones, with some not included. The sample has more than 2 million clones, around 96% seen once; the top ten hold about 1.1%. Naive CD8 cells comprised CD45RO-negative, CCR7-positively selected cells, excluding terminally differentiated effector memory CD45RA+ cells. Sequencing was carried out using naive CD8+ T cells sorted from blood. These receptors all stem from a man younger than 35 in good health.

The chain employs TRBV19 and TRBJ2-3; D gene uncertain. The V and J ends lost 3 bases and 1 base respectively, with 14 bases between them. The CDR3 is 16 amino acids. The germline V gene has CDR1 LNHDA and CDR2 SQIVND (reference sequence). The CDR3 loop is CASSILSEVGTDTQYF. In DNA, the CDR3 is TGTGCCAGTAGTATCCTTAGTGAGGTCGGCACAGATACGCAGTATTTT.

V is TRBV13 and J is TRBJ1-1; 8 nucleotides agree with TRBD1. Trimming at V came to 5 bases and at J to 1 base, leaving 3 bases not matched to a gene. Germline CDR1 reads PRHDT; CDR2 reads FYEKMQ (reference sequence). This CDR3 region has 14 residues. The CDR3 spells CASSQTGENTEAFF. The CDR3 DNA is TGTGCCAGCAGCCAGACAGGGGAGAACACTGAAGCTTTCTTT.

CDR3 bases: TGTGCCAGCAGTTACTCACTAGCGGGATTCACCGGGGAGCTGTTTTTT. Residues: CASSYSLAGFTGELFF. V and J are TRBV7-9 and TRBJ2-2; TRBD2 matches at 10 bases. Trimming cost V 6 bases and J 4 bases; bases outside gene matches: 8. The CDR3 extends over 16 amino acids. Germline CDR1 and CDR2: SEHNR and FQNEAQ (reference sequence). Based on the CDR3 plus reference TRBV7-9 and TRBJ2-2, the full variable domain is DTGVSQNPRHKITKRGQNVTFRCDPISEHNRLYWYRQTLGQGPEFLTYFQNEAQLEKSRLLSDRFSAERPKGSFSTLEIQRTEQGDSAMYLCASSYSLAGFTGELFFGEGSRLTVL.

This clone was found a few times. V gene TRBV7-8 combines with J gene TRBJ2-2; D call uncertain. V lost 1 base, J lost 8 bases, and 11 bases lay in between. Germline V gives CDR1 SGHVS, CDR2 FQNEAQ. The CDR3 loop spans 14 amino acids. The CDR3 DNA follows: TGTGCCAGCAGCTTAGGCCCGGAGTTTGGGGAGCTGTTTTTT. It encodes CASSLGPEFGELFF.

The V and J genes are TRBV4-1 and TRBJ1-2; no definite D call. CDR3 length: 15 residues. In germline, CDR1 is MGHRA, CDR2 YSYEKL. V dropped 4 bases and J dropped 5 bases, with 17 bases sitting between them. The chain's CDR3 is CASSPSAGVLYGYTF. For the CDR3, the DNA is TGCGCCAGCAGCCCTTCAGCAGGAGTTTTATATGGCTACACCTTC.

A note on this clone: This same CDR3 is encoded by further DNA sequences in the sample. The chain has TRBV4-1 and TRBJ2-7; TRBD2 matches 7 bases. The germline CDR1 and CDR2 sequences are MGHRA and YSYEKL. Trimming removed 0 bases from V and 7 bases from J; junction bases left unmatched: 3. CDR3 length: 13 residues. The CDR3 protein is CASSQEGGWEQYF. As DNA, the CDR3 is TGCGCCAGCAGCCAAGAGGGGGGGTGGGAGCAGTACTTC.

The gene calls are TRBV30 and TRBJ1-4; TRBD1 aligns across 9 bases. CDR3 length: 14 amino acids. V lost 0 bases to trimming and J lost 7 bases; unmatched junction nucleotides: 3. Looked up from germline, CDR1 is GTSNPN and CDR2 is SVGIG (reference sequence). CDR3 amino acids: CAWSVQGAGEKLFF. The CDR3 DNA sequence: TGTGCCTGGAGTGTACAGGGGGCGGGTGAAAAACTGTTTTTT. Supplemented by reference TRBV30 and TRBJ1-4, the full variable domain reads SQTIHQWPATLVQPVGSPLSLECTVEGTSNPNLYWYRQAAGRGLQLLFYSVGIGQISSEVPQNLSASRPQDRQFILSSKKLLLSDSGFYLCAWSVQGAGEKLFFGSGTQLSVL.

This clone was recorded once. The V and J genes are TRBV5-4 and TRBJ1-2; D remains unclear. Germline V lookup: CDR1 SGHNT, CDR2 YYREEE (reference sequence). The CDR3 is made up of 13 amino acids. Trimming stripped 4 bases from V and 5 bases from J, with 12 bases between. The CDR3 DNA reads as TGTGCCAGCAGCACGGACGATCCATATGGCTACACCTTC. Residues: CASSTDDPYGYTF.

This rearrangement joins TRBV5-1 to TRBJ2-5; weak D call: TRBD2 (7 bases). The CDR3 extends over 14 amino acids. V was pared by 2 bases and J by 5 bases, with 13 bases between. Germline CDR1 reads SGHRS; CDR2 reads YFSETQ. CDR3 region: CASSFWGGFETQYF. The CDR3 DNA reads as TGCGCCAGCAGCTTCTGGGGGGGCTTTGAGACCCAGTACTTC. Full variable domain (rest looked up from reference TRBV5-1 and TRBJ2-5): KAGVTQTPRYLIKTRGQQVTLSCSPISGHRSVSWYQQTPGQGLQFLFEYFSETQRNKGNFPGRFSGRQFSNSRSEMNVSTLELGDSALYLCASSFWGGFETQYFGPGTRLLVL.

V is TRBV6-5 and J is TRBJ1-4; TRBD1 aligns across 9 bases. The V segment lost 6 bases and the J segment 8 bases; nucleotides outside the gene matches: 7. The germline gives CDR1 MNHEY, CDR2 SVGAGI. The CDR3 loop spans 14 amino acids. The DNA for the CDR3 is TGTGCCAGCAGCCTAGTCGGGACAGGGGAAAAACTGTTTTTT. Protein sequence: CASSLVGTGEKLFF.

This clone came up once. V gene TRBV15 combines with J gene TRBJ1-5; no clear D gene. The CDR3 spans 13 residues. Trimming pared 0 bases from V and 7 bases from J, leaving 7 bases between. Germline V gene data show CDR1 as LNHNV and CDR2 as YYDKDF (reference sequence). As DNA, the CDR3 is TGTGCCACCAGCAGAGAGTTCAACCAGCCCCAGCATTTT. Its translation: CATSREFNQPQHF.

The chain combines TRBV5-4 with TRBJ2-5; D remains unclear. Per the germline V gene, CDR1 is SGHNT and CDR2 is YYREEE (reference sequence). V was trimmed by 5 bases and J by 5 bases, leaving 13 bases between them. The CDR3 contains 13 residues. CDR3 sequence (DNA): TGTGCCAGCAGACGTTTGGAGTTGGAGACCCAGTACTTC. Its protein is CASRRLELETQYF.

The genes are TRBV19 and TRBJ2-5, with a weak D call TRBD1 (5 bases). Germline CDR1 LNHDA, CDR2 SQIVND (reference sequence). The V gene lost 2 bases and the J gene lost 5 bases, with 9 bases spanning the gap. This CDR3 is 13 amino acids long. The CDR3 here is CASSIWGWETQYF. In nucleotides, the CDR3 is TGTGCCAGTAGTATATGGGGCTGGGAGACCCAGTACTTC.

This sequence joins TRBV7-9 and TRBJ1-2, with D unclear. The V gene lost 4 bases and the J gene lost 8 bases, with 8 bases spanning the gap. CDR3 size: 11 residues. Germline V gives CDR1 SEHNR, CDR2 FQNEAQ (reference sequence). In DNA form, the CDR3 reads TGTGCCAGCAGCTCCTCGCTGGGCTACACCTTC. Translated: CASSSSLGYTF.

The chain couples TRBV10-1 to TRBJ2-2, with 14 bases that match TRBD2. Trimming at V came to 8 bases and at J to 0 bases, leaving 8 bases not matched to a gene. The CDR3 totals 18 residues. Germline V gene data show CDR1 as WNHNN and CDR2 as SYGVQD (reference sequence). CDR3 sequence reads: CASLLRTSGGPNTGELFF. The CDR3 DNA reads as TGCGCCAGCCTCCTCAGGACTAGCGGGGGGCCGAACACCGGGGAGCTGTTTTTT.

J is TRBJ2-3 and V is TRBV13; tentative D call: TRBD2 (5 bases). Trimming removed 4 bases from V and 6 bases from J, with 14 bases in between. This CDR3 is 14 amino acids long. Germline CDR1 reads PRHDT; CDR2 reads FYEKMQ (reference sequence). The CDR3 loop reads CASSSWASGDTQYF. The CDR3 nucleotides read TGTGCCAGCAGCTCGTGGGCCTCGGGGGATACGCAGTATTTT.

The chain carries TRBV5-5 and TRBJ1-6, with 7 bases that match TRBD1. The CDR3 length is 16 residues. J lost 7 bases, V lost 0 bases, and 7 bases had no gene match. CDR1 and CDR2 from the germline V gene are SGHKS and YYEKEE (reference sequence). CDR3 protein: CASSLGRQGENSPLHF. CDR3 DNA: TGTGCCAGCAGCTTGGGACGGCAGGGGGAAAATTCACCCCTCCACTTT.

In regard to this clone: This sample also contains other DNA sequences that code for the same CDR3. The chain couples TRBV5-6 to TRBJ2-7, with no clear D. Germline V gives CDR1 SGHDT, CDR2 YYEEEE. This CDR3 comprises 13 residues. The ends were cut back, 4 bases at V and 4 bases at J, with 12 bases in the middle. This CDR3 reads CASSLGMGYEQYF. The CDR3, as DNA: TGTGCCAGCAGCCTAGGGATGGGGTACGAGCAGTACTTC.

The sample holds one count of this clone. At the DNA level, this CDR3 is encoded by other sequences in the same sample as well. This chain uses TRBV6-1 with TRBJ2-7; TRBD1 is a possible D gene (6 bases). From germline, CDR1 is MNHNS and CDR2 SASEGT. Trimming stripped 2 bases from V and 3 bases from J, with 8 bases between. CDR3 size: 13 residues. CDR3: CASSERGSYEQYF. The CDR3 nucleotides are TGTGCCAGCAGTGAAAGGGGGAGCTACGAGCAGTACTTC.

The genes are TRBV28 and TRBJ1-1, with D perhaps TRBD1 (6 bases). The CDR3 spans 14 residues. Germline CDR1 MDHEN, CDR2 SYDVKM. V was trimmed by 6 bases and J by 5 bases, leaving 16 bases between them. The CDR3 DNA sequence: TGTGCCAGCAGGACAGGACCCGGCGGGACTGAAGCTTTCTTT. Encoded protein: CASRTGPGGTEAFF. Full variable domain (outside the CDR3, taken from reference TRBV28 and TRBJ1-1): DVKVTQSSRYLVKRTGEKVFLECVQDMDHENMFWYRQDPGLGLRLIYFSYDVKMKEKGDIPEGYSVSREKKERFSLILESASTNQTSMYLCASRTGPGGTEAFFGQGTRLTVV.

The V and J genes are TRBV30 and TRBJ2-1, with unresolved D. This CDR3 spans 13 amino acids. Germline CDR1 reads GTSNPN; CDR2 reads SVGIG (reference sequence). V shed 1 base and J shed 7 bases, with 11 bases lying between them. The CDR3 DNA is TGTGCCTGGAGTGGGAACATCGGGAATGAGCAGTTCTTC. It encodes CAWSGNIGNEQFF. The full variable domain, with the rest looked up from reference TRBV30 and TRBJ2-1, is SQTIHQWPATLVQPVGSPLSLECTVEGTSNPNLYWYRQAAGRGLQLLFYSVGIGQISSEVPQNLSASRPQDRQFILSSKKLLLSDSGFYLCAWSGNIGNEQFFGPGTRLTVL.

The chain employs TRBV7-9 and TRBJ2-1; D is undetermined. Germline V gives CDR1 SEHNR, CDR2 FQNEAQ (reference sequence). Trimming took off 6 bases at V and 0 bases at J, with 12 bases between the two ends. This CDR3 comprises 15 residues. CDR3 sequence: CASSANPSSYNEQFF. The CDR3 DNA follows: TGTGCCAGCAGTGCGAACCCTAGCTCCTACAATGAGCAGTTCTTC.

The chain employs TRBV6-6 and TRBJ2-7; D is undetermined. V lost 6 bases to trimming and J lost 4 bases, with 13 bases between them. CDR3 length: 13 residues. Germline assignment: CDR1 MNHNY and CDR2 SVGAGI (reference sequence). CDR3 sequence (DNA): TGTGCCAGCAGGAGATTAGGACGATACGAGCAGTACTTC. Protein product: CASRRLGRYEQYF.

About this clone itself: Other DNA variants within this sample encode the same CDR3. The chain combines TRBV10-2 with TRBJ2-7; D is unresolved. V lost 1 base and J 4 bases, leaving 2 bases between the germline ends. The germline V gene has CDR1 WSHSY and CDR2 SAAADI. The CDR3 runs to 11 residues. CDR3 region: CASSELYEQYF. Written as DNA, the CDR3 is TGCGCCAGCAGTGAGTTGTACGAGCAGTACTTC.

V gene TRBV6-6 combines with J gene TRBJ2-7, with a weak D call TRBD1 (6 bases). The CDR3 is made up of 14 amino acids. The V and J ends lost 6 bases and 2 bases respectively, with 14 bases between them. Germline V lookup: CDR1 MNHNY, CDR2 SVGAGI (reference sequence). CDR3 in amino acids: CASSSPAGAYEQYF. CDR3 DNA: TGTGCCAGCAGCTCCCCTGCAGGGGCCTACGAGCAGTACTTC.

The chain couples TRBV7-2 to TRBJ2-2; D is unclear. CDR3 length: 17 amino acids. CDR1 and CDR2 from the germline V gene are SGHTA and FQGNSA. Between the trimmed V and J ends, which lost 5 bases and 0 bases, there was a span of 16 bases. Here the CDR3 reads CASSLDLGVPNTGELFF. In DNA, the CDR3 is TGTGCCAGCAGCCTAGACCTTGGGGTGCCGAACACCGGGGAGCTGTTTTTT.

The chain couples TRBV27 to TRBJ2-5; the D call may be TRBD1 or TRBD2 (7 bases each). The J call may be incorrect, as the DNA end agrees better with TRBJ2-7. The CDR3 has 17 amino acids. Germline CDR1 is MNHEY and CDR2 is SMNVEV (reference sequence). CDR3 nucleotides: TGTGCCAGCACCTACTCCTGGGGGAGGGACAGAACCTACGAGCAGTACTTC. Translation: CASTYSWGRDRTYEQYF.

This clone has only one observation. The sample contains more than one DNA sequence encoding this CDR3. The CDR3 sequence: CASSPGTGGYEQYF. CDR3 coding DNA: TGTGCCAGCTCTCCCGGAACAGGAGGCTACGAGCAGTACTTC. J is TRBJ2-7 and V is TRBV19; D might be TRBD1 or TRBD2, each matching 5 bases. This CDR3 is 14 amino acids long. The V gene lost 9 bases and the J gene lost 3 bases, with 18 bases spanning the gap. Germline values: CDR1 LNHDA, CDR2 SQIVND (reference sequence). Full variable domain (rest looked up from reference TRBV19 and TRBJ2-7): DGGITQSPKYLFRKEGQNVTLSCEQNLNHDAMYWYRQDPGQGLRLIYYSQIVNDFQKGDIAEGYSVSREKKESFPLTVTSAQKNPTAFYLCASSPGTGGYEQYFGPGTRLTVT.

V is TRBV5-6 and J is TRBJ2-7, with 9 bases fitting TRBD1. CDR1 and CDR2 from the germline V gene are SGHDT and YYEEEE. This CDR3 region has 14 residues. The trim removed 7 bases at V and 5 bases at J, leaving 10 bases unmatched. The CDR3 protein is CASSSGDRAHEQYF. CDR3 nucleotides: TGTGCCAGCTCGAGCGGGGACAGGGCACACGAGCAGTACTTC.